This T cell receptor (beta chain) was documented in a study of technical replicates of blood from a few donors. The V gene's germline CDR1 is MDHEN and CDR2 SYDVKM. There are 19 residues in the CDR3. V lost 4 bases and J lost 3; bases outside the gene matches: 19. This table comes from immunoSEQ multiplex PCR, and its TCRdb copy is limited to in-frame clones, with some not included. The table lists tens of thousands of clones, roughly 92% of them singletons. Source material: T cells isolated from PBMCs. The V and J genes are TRBV28 and TRBJ2-5, with 8 bases that match TRBD1. This clonotype was sampled from a human donor in good health. The CDR3 reads CASSYPPGQATSGEETQYF. The CDR3 region has the DNA TGTGCCAGCAGTTACCCGCCGGGACAGGCCACGTCTGGGGAAGAGACCCAGTACTTC.